The 11 T cell receptor beta chains given below trace back to one sample, sequenced in a study of blood T cell repertoires in COVID-19. The assay was immunoSEQ multiplex PCR, and TCRdb's table has in-frame clones only and misses some. This sample yields 98,000 or so clones, of which approximately 91% are seen a single time; roughly 5% belongs to the top ten. Sequencing was performed on peripheral blood. These receptors came from a man aged 55 to 70 with COVID-19, enrolled during active disease.

This sequence joins TRBV2 and TRBJ2-3, with D unresolved. Looked up from germline, CDR1 is SNHLY and CDR2 is FYNNEI. Trimming left V 6 bases short and J 6 bases short, with 10 bases between. This CDR3 region has 12 residues. This chain's CDR3 is CASSLGLDTQYF. The CDR3 nucleotides are TGTGCCAGCAGCCTTGGCCTCGATACGCAGTATTTT.

The genes are TRBV10-2 and TRBJ1-2, with 7 positions matching TRBD1. The CDR3 is made up of 14 amino acids. V lost 2 bases and J lost 4; bases outside the gene matches: 4. The germline V gene has CDR1 WSHSY and CDR2 SAAADI. The CDR3 reads CASSEGQAFYGYTF. Here the CDR3 DNA reads TGCGCCAGCAGTGAGGGACAGGCTTTCTATGGCTACACCTTC.

The chain links TRBV9 to TRBJ2-1; the D is unclear. Germline CDR1 reads SGDLS; CDR2 reads YYNGEE. V was pared by 0 bases and J by 9 bases, with 10 bases between. The CDR3 is made up of 13 amino acids. The CDR3 loop is CASSVELPGEQFF. The CDR3 bases are TGTGCCAGCAGCGTAGAACTCCCCGGTGAGCAGTTCTTC.

The chain employs TRBV6-2 or TRBV6-3 and TRBJ1-1, with a possible D match to TRBD1 (5 bases). Looked up from germline, CDR1 is MNHEY and CDR2 is SVGEGT. The CDR3 extends over 17 amino acids. Between the trimmed V and J ends, which lost 2 bases and 4 bases, there was a span of 20 bases. The CDR3: CASSYPSRGDEGTEAFF. The CDR3 nucleotides read TGTGCCAGCAGTTACCCGAGTCGGGGGGACGAAGGCACTGAAGCTTTCTTT.

The gene calls are TRBV2 and TRBJ2-1, with a tentative D call TRBD2 (5 bases). CDR3 length: 16 residues. CDR1 SNHLY and CDR2 FYNNEI come from the germline V gene. Trimming took off 2 bases at V and 1 base at J, with 12 bases between the two ends. The DNA of the CDR3 is TGTGCCAGCAGTGAACTCCCGACGGGGTCCTACAATGAGCAGTTCTTC. Amino acids: CASSELPTGSYNEQFF.

The DNA of the CDR3 is TGTGCCACCTCGGTCAGGGGCAGGGTTGATTCACCCCTCCACTTT. Translating it yields CATSVRGRVDSPLHF. This rearrangement joins TRBV19 to TRBJ1-6; possibly TRBD1 for D (6 bases). Trimming left V 10 bases short and J 8 bases short, with 21 bases between. The CDR3 length is 15 residues. Germline V gene data show CDR1 as LNHDA and CDR2 as SQIVND (reference sequence).

This CDR3 is CASRQGGSGNTIYF. The CDR3 DNA follows: TGTGCCAGCAGGCAGGGGGGCTCTGGAAACACCATATATTTT. The gene calls are TRBV11-3 and TRBJ1-3; 7 nucleotides match TRBD1. The CDR3 runs 14 residues. Germline V lookup: CDR1 SGHNT, CDR2 YENEEA. The junction had 2 bases not matched to a gene; V was cut back by 6 bases and J by 0 bases.

V usage is TRBV9 and J usage is TRBJ1-1; perhaps TRBD1 as D (6 bases). V was clipped by 0 bases and J by 4 bases, with 10 bases between them. Germline values: CDR1 SGDLS, CDR2 YYNGEE. CDR3 size: 14 residues. The CDR3 protein is CASSVDQGLTEAFF. CDR3 DNA: TGTGCCAGCAGCGTAGATCAGGGGCTCACTGAAGCTTTCTTT.

This chain joins TRBV6-5 and TRBJ2-5, with TRBD2 as a possible D gene (5 bases). Trimming cost V 6 bases and J 4 bases, with 12 bases left between them. The germline gives CDR1 MNHEY, CDR2 SVGAGI. The CDR3 covers 13 residues. In nucleotides, the CDR3 is TGTGCCAGCAGGGCCCCCGGGGTAGAGACCCAGTACTTC. Translated, it gives CASRAPGVETQYF.

The rearrangement uses TRBV10-3 and TRBJ2-2; 10 positions agree with TRBD1. From germline, CDR1 is ENHRY and CDR2 SYGVKD. J gave up 3 bases and V 6 bases, and 1 base lay outside the gene matches. The CDR3 is made up of 14 amino acids. CDR3 sequence (DNA): TGTGCCATCAGCGGACAGGGGGACACCGGGGAGCTGTTTTTT. The encoded protein is CAISGQGDTGELFF.

The chain has TRBV7-9 and TRBJ2-3; D unclear. The V gene lost 5 bases and the J gene lost 11 bases, with 14 bases spanning the gap. The CDR3 covers 12 residues. CDR1 and CDR2 (germline): SEHNR, FQNEAQ (reference sequence). The CDR3 loop reads CASSHENGGQYF. As DNA, the CDR3 is TGTGCCAGCAGCCACGAAAACGGTGGGCAGTATTTT.